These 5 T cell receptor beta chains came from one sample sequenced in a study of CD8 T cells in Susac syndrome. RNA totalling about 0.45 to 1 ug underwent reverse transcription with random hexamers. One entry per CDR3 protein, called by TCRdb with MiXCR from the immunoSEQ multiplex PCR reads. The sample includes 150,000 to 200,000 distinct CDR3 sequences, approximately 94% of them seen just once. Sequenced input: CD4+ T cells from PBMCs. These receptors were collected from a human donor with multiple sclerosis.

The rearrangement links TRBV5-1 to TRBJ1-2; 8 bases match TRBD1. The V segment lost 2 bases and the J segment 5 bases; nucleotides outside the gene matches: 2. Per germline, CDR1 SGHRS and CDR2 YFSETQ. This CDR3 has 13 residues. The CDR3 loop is CASSFGTGYGYTF. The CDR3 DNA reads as TGCGCCAGCAGCTTCGGGACAGGTTATGGCTACACCTTC.

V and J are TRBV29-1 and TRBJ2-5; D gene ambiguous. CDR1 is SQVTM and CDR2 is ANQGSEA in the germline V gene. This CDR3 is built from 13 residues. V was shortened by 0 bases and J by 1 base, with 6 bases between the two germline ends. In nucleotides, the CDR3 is TGCAGCGTTGAAGATGACACCCAAGAGACCCAGTACTTC. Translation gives CSVEDDTQETQYF.

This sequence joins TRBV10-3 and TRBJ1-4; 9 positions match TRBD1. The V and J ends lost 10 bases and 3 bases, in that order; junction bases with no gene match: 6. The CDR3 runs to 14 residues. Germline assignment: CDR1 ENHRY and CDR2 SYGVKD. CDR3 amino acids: CATRRQGANEKLFF. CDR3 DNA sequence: TGTGCCACCCGGAGACAGGGGGCTAATGAAAAACTGTTTTTT.

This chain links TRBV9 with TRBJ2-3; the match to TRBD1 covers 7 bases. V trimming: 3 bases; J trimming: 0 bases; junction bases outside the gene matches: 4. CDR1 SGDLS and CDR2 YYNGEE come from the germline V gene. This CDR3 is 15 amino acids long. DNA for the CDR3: TGTGCCAGCAGCGAGAAGGGACAGAGCACAGATACGCAGTATTTT. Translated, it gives CASSEKGQSTDTQYF.

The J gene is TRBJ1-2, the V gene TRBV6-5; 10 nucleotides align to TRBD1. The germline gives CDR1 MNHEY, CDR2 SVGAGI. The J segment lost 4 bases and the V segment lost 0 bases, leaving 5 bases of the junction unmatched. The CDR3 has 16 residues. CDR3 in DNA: TGTGCCAGCAGTTACTCGGGGACAGGGGCTCTCTATGGCTACACCTTC. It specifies CASSYSGTGALYGYTF.